The text below deals with one TCR beta chain. The data stem from a study of blood T cell repertoires in COVID-19. Turning to the study itself: Samples taken during acute and convalescent COVID-19 were collected in the United States, Italy and Spain. In each case, the material was cDNA or gDNA derived from T cells, B-cell-depleted T cells, or PBMCs.

This CDR3 contains 13 residues. V was pared by 6 bases and J by 2 bases, with 3 bases of the junction left unmatched. Germline CDR1 is MDHEN and CDR2 is SYDVKM. Measured with immunoSEQ multiplex PCR; TCRdb has only the in-frame clones, and not every one. The sample lists fewer than 200,000 clones; 75% to 90% were seen once. Assignments of participants to cohorts depended upon their own reported clinical history. This sequence was found in a woman aged 45 to 65 who had recovered from COVID-19. The sequenced sample consisted of PBMCs or T cells enriched from blood (not recorded which). The rearrangement links TRBV28 to TRBJ1-2; 7 positions match TRBD1. CDR3 residues: CASREGANYGYTF. The CDR3 DNA reads as TGTGCCAGCAGGGAGGGGGCGAACTATGGCTACACCTTC.